The 2 T cell receptor beta chains given below trace back to one sample, sequenced in a study of T cell changes during pregnancy in multiple sclerosis. The assay was immunoSEQ multiplex PCR, and TCRdb's table has in-frame clones only and misses some. In the table there are about 69,000 clones, roughly 90% of which are singletons. The sequenced sample was CD4+ T cells from peripheral blood mononuclear cells, obtained in the third trimester of pregnancy. All receptors derive from a female donor in good health, enrolled as a control in a pregnancy study.

The chain combines TRBV5-6 with TRBJ2-1, with TRBD2 matching over 11 bases. This CDR3 is built from 16 residues. V lost 8 bases to trimming and J lost 6 bases; unmatched junction nucleotides: 13. Germline V gene data show CDR1 as SGHDT and CDR2 as YYEEEE. The CDR3 is CARSGFLAGGVNEQFF. The CDR3 DNA reads as TGTGCCAGAAGCGGATTCCTAGCGGGGGGAGTCAATGAGCAGTTCTTC.

The chain uses TRBV5-6 and TRBJ1-5; no definite D call. CDR1 is SGHDT, CDR2 YYEEEE, per germline. The ends were cut back, 2 bases at V and 4 bases at J, with 7 bases in the middle. This CDR3 has 13 amino acids. CDR3 DNA: TGTGCCAGCAGCTTTACACCGAATCAGCCCCAGCATTTT. Protein product: CASSFTPNQPQHF.